Listed below are T cell receptor beta chains from one sample, sequenced in a study of T cells in Graves' hyperthyroidism and ophthalmopathy. Using its own MiXCR run on the multiplex PCR reads, TCRdb lists one record per CDR3 protein. The sample has about half a million distinct CDR3 sequences, about 16% seen once. Sequenced input: blood. The source is a woman aged 25 to 39 with Graves' ophthalmopathy. Both conserved end residues are part of each CDR3. The D gene is left open where the match is weak. Not all rows give a size; the values are once, few, many and, for expanded clones, a class.

NA	TRBV27	TRBJ2-5	NA	TGTGCCAGCAGTTGGGGCAGGGCAGAGACCCAGTACTTC	CASSWGRAETQYF
NA	TRBV2	TRBJ2-1	many	TGTGCCAGTTTACGGGAGTGGTGGTTCTTC	CASLREWWFF
NA	TRBV20-1	TRBJ1-1	many	TGCAGTGCTAGGGGACCGATGAACACTGAAGCTTTCTTT	CSARGPMNTEAFF
TRBD2	TRBV9	TRBJ2-3	once	TGTGCCAGCAGCGTAGTGGGGACTAGCGGGGTACCTAGCACAGATACGCAGTATTTT	CASSVVGTSGVPSTDTQYF
NA	TRBV27	TRBJ1-6	NA	TGTGCCAGCAGAGCAGGGGTAATTCATTCACCCCTCCACTTT	CASRAGVIHSPLHF
TRBD2	TRBV9	TRBJ2-2	few	TGTGCCAGCAGCTCCTCGCCGGGACTAGCGGGAGTCACCGGGGAGCTGTTTTTT	CASSSSPGLAGVTGELFF
TRBD1	TRBV28	TRBJ2-6	NA	TGTGCCAGCAGTTTCGGGACAGGGGTTTCTGGGGCCAACGTCCTGACTTTC	CASSFGTGVSGANVLTF
NA	TRBV29-1	TRBJ2-7	NA	TGCAGCCCCCCTTCCCCCTGGAACTCCTACGAGCAGTACTTC	CSPPSPWNSYEQYF
NA	TRBV7-9	TRBJ2-3	many	TGTGCCAGCACCCAGACTTACACAGATACGCAGTATTTT	CASTQTYTDTQYF
TRBD1	TRBV28	TRBJ2-5	once	TGTGCCAGCAGTAATGGGGACAGGGCTAGGGAGACCCAGTACTTC	CASSNGDRARETQYF
TRBD2	TRBV13	TRBJ2-7	NA	TGTGCCAGCAGCCCAGGGGTTTGGTCAGGGGGAAAGGAGACTAGCGGGAATGGGTACGAGCAGTACTTC	CASSPGVWSGGKETSGNGYEQYF
TRBD1	TRBV6-6	TRBJ2-3	many	TGTGCCAGCAGTTACGTCGACAGGGTCACAGATACGCAGTATTTT	CASSYVDRVTDTQYF
NA	TRBV28	TRBJ2-7	many	TGTGCCAGCAGTCCAGCAGGAGGGCCCCCTCAATGGGACGAGCAGTACTTC	CASSPAGGPPQWDEQYF
NA	TRBV9	TRBJ2-5	NA	TGTGCCAGCAGCCCCGAGGGGGTTGGCGAGACCCAGTACTTC	CASSPEGVGETQYF
TRBD1	TRBV6-5	TRBJ1-2	many	TGTGCCAGCCGGACAGGGGGCGTGGGATTGGGTGGCTACACCTTC	CASRTGGVGLGGYTF
NA	TRBV6-1	TRBJ2-7	NA	TGTGCCAGCAGTGACGCCCGGTCGAGCTACGAGCAGTACTTC	CASSDARSSYEQYF
NA	TRBV5-1	TRBJ2-1	many	TGCGCCAGCAGCCAATATAGGGGGGATTACAATGAGCAGTTCTTC	CASSQYRGDYNEQFF
TRBD1	TRBV20-1	TRBJ2-2	NA	TGCAGTGCGATAGGAGGACAGGGGGCCGGGGAGCTGTTTTTT	CSAIGGQGAGELFF
NA	TRBV20-1	TRBJ2-2	few	TGCAGTGCTAGCTCCGGGACTTACACCGGGGAGCTGTTTTTT	CSASSGTYTGELFF
NA	TRBV19	TRBJ2-5	NA	TGTGCCAGTAGTATAGACCGCCTGGGTGACGGGGAGACCCAGTACTTC	CASSIDRLGDGETQYF
TRBD2	TRBV20-1	TRBJ2-5	NA	TGCAGTGCTCAGACCCCTAGCGGGAGGGCAGTTTTGTTTTACCAAGAGACCCAGTACTTC	CSAQTPSGRAVLFYQETQYF
NA	TRBV6-2/TRBV6-3	TRBJ2-1	NA	TGTGCCAGCAGTACCCAGGCGGGGAGCTCCTGCAATGAGCAGTTCTTC	CASSTQAGSSCNEQFF
NA	TRBV4-3	TRBJ1-2	NA	TGCGCCAGCAGCCAAGATTCTATGTCTAACTATGGCTACACCTTC	CASSQDSMSNYGYTF
NA	TRBV7-2	TRBJ2-5	many	TGTGCCAGCAGCTTAGCCGGTGGGGTGCAGACCCAGTACTTC	CASSLAGGVQTQYF
NA	TRBV7-3	TRBJ2-2	few	TGTGCCAGCAGCTTTTTTGCGACCACCGGGGAGCTGTTTTTT	CASSFFATTGELFF
TRBD1	TRBV18	TRBJ1-1	NA	TGTGCCAGCTGCTCTGGGACAGGGCTCATGAACACTGAAGCTTTCTTT	CASCSGTGLMNTEAFF
NA	TRBV20-1	TRBJ2-1	many	TGCAGTGCCACAAGCTGGGAGAATGAGCAGTTCTTC	CSATSWENEQFF
TRBD1	TRBV7-8	TRBJ2-7	few	TGTGCCAGCAGCTTAGATCCAGGGGGCGGCTACGAGCAGTACTTC	CASSLDPGGGYEQYF
NA	TRBV6-1	TRBJ2-7	many	TGTGCCACCGAGAGCCAGCGGGCCTACGAGCAGTACTTC	CATESQRAYEQYF
NA	TRBV18	TRBJ2-2	NA	TGTGCCAGCTCAGACAATAGCGTTACCGCCACCGGGGAGCTGTTTTTT	CASSDNSVTATGELFF
NA	TRBV7-2	TRBJ1-4	many	TGTGCCAGCAGCCCAGGAGGGGCGGGTGAAAAACTGTTTTTT	CASSPGGAGEKLFF
TRBD1	TRBV30	TRBJ1-1	NA	TGTGCCTGGCTCTACATCCGGGACAGGAGCCTGAACACTGAAGCTTTCTTT	CAWLYIRDRSLNTEAFF
NA	TRBV27	TRBJ1-2	few	TGTGCCAGCAGTTGGGGCCCGTTCAACTATGGCTACACCTTC	CASSWGPFNYGYTF
TRBD2	TRBV2	TRBJ2-7	many	TGTGCCAGCAGTTCCAGGACTAGCGGGAGCTCCTACGAGCAGTACTTC	CASSSRTSGSSYEQYF
NA	TRBV2	TRBJ1-5	few	TGTGCCAGCAGTGAAGCATCCGGGCCACAACAGCCCCAGCATTTT	CASSEASGPQQPQHF
TRBD1	TRBV28	TRBJ2-7	many	TGTGCCAGCAGTTCGACAGGGGCCGAGCAGTACTTC	CASSSTGAEQYF
NA	TRBV12-3/TRBV12-4	TRBJ1-5	many	TGTGCCAGCAGGGCTACTAGCAATCAGCCCCAGCATTTT	CASRATSNQPQHF
TRBD1	TRBV28	TRBJ1-1	many	TGTGCCAGCAGCGACAGGGTGTGGGCTTTCTTT	CASSDRVWAFF
NA	TRBV18	TRBJ2-3	many	TGTGCCAGCTCACCGTCATTATCCCCAGATACGCAGTATTTT	CASSPSLSPDTQYF
NA	TRBV20-1	TRBJ1-2	many	TGCAGTGCTAGAATCGCGTCAGGGGATGGCTACACCTTC	CSARIASGDGYTF
TRBD2	TRBV18	TRBJ2-1	many	TGTGCCAGCTTCATCTCGGGAGGGGATGAGCAGTTCTTC	CASFISGGDEQFF
TRBD1	TRBV12-3/TRBV12-4	TRBJ2-3	NA	TGTGCCAGCGCCTTTGGACAGGGTCTACGAGCGTATACGCAGTATTTT	CASAFGQGLRAYTQYF
NA	TRBV28	TRBJ1-6	many	TGTGCCAGCACACGGACTGGGGGGGACAATTCACCCCTCCACTTT	CASTRTGGDNSPLHF
TRBD1	TRBV11-2	TRBJ2-7	many	TGTGCCAGTTCCCGAGCCAGGACAGGGTACTACGAGCAGTACTTC	CASSRARTGYYEQYF
NA	TRBV27	TRBJ2-4	NA	TGTGCCAGCAGTTTATCCGCTCGGGGGAACATTCAGTACTTC	CASSLSARGNIQYF
TRBD2	TRBV20-1	TRBJ2-3	many	TGCAGTGTTACAGGCAGACTAGCGTTTATCACAGATACGCAGTATTTT	CSVTGRLAFITDTQYF
TRBD1	TRBV15	TRBJ1-3	few	TGTGCCACCAGCAGAGGACAGGGTCTCGGAAACACCATATATTTT	CATSRGQGLGNTIYF
NA	TRBV11-2	TRBJ2-1	few	TGTGCCAGCAGCCTCCACACCGATGAGCAGTTCTTC	CASSLHTDEQFF
TRBD1	TRBV6-1	TRBJ1-5	NA	TGTGCCAGCGCAGGGGGCAAGGGTCAGCCCCAGCATTTT	CASAGGKGQPQHF
TRBD1	TRBV20-1	TRBJ1-1	NA	TGCAGTGCTGTCCCAGGGGGCCCGAGGTTCACTGAAGCTTTCTTT	CSAVPGGPRFTEAFF
NA	TRBV6-1	TRBJ2-7	many	TGTGCCAGCAGAGCCGGGACGCATTTCTACGAGCAGTACTTC	CASRAGTHFYEQYF
TRBD2	TRBV20-1	TRBJ2-7	NA	TGCAGTTACACTAGCGGGAGTTCCTACGAGCAGTACTTC	CSYTSGSSYEQYF
NA	TRBV4-3	TRBJ2-7	many	TGCGCCAGCAGCCAAGATTGGGGATACGAGCAGTACTTC	CASSQDWGYEQYF